This T cell receptor beta chain was retrieved from a study of cytomegalovirus exposure and HLA in healthy donors. As regards this clone: Antigen: not known.

Points from the study as a whole: Further analysis was carried out later, and it showed several of the most significant clusters appearing linked to common viral pathogens.

Use of 60 Vbeta and 13 Jbeta primers characterized the PCR. Generated by immunoSEQ multiplex PCR, the TCRdb table keeps only in-frame clones and is missing some. The sample contains about 140,000 clones, under 70% of which appear only once. The CDR3 sequence is 14 residues long. Trimming at V came to 5 bases and at J to 8 bases, leaving 8 bases not matched to a gene. Germline loops: CDR1 MNHNS, CDR2 SASEGT. The material sequenced was PBMCs. The chain has TRBV6-1 and TRBJ1-4, with 7 bases that match TRBD1. The sequence was obtained from a man between 25 and 39 years old in good health and CMV-seropositive. The CDR3 region is CASSWGQLGEKLFF. CDR3 in DNA: TGTGCCAGCAGTTGGGGACAGCTCGGCGAAAAACTGTTTTTT.